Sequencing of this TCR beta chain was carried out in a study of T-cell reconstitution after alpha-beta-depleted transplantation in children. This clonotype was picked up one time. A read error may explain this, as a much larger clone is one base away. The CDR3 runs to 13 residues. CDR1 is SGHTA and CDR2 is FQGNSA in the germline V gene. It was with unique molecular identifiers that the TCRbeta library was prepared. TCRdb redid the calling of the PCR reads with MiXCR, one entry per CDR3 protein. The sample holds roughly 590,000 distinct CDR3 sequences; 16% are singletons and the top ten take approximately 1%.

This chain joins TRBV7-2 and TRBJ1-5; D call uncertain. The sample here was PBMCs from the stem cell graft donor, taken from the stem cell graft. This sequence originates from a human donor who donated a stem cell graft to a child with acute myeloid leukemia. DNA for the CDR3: TGTGCCAGCAGCTTAGGTGGGGAGACTCCCCGGCATTTT. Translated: CASSLGGETPRHF.